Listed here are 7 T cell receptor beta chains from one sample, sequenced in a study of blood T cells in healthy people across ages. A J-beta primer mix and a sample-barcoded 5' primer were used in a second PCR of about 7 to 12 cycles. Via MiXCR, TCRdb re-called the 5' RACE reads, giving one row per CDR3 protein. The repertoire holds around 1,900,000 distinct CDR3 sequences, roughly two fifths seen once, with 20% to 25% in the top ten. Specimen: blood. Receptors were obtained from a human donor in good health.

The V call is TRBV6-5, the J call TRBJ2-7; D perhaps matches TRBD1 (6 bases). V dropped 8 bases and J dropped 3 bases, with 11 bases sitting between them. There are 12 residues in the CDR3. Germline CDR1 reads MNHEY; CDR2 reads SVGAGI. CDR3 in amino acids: CASQTRGYEQYF. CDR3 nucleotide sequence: TGTGCCAGCCAAACCAGGGGCTACGAGCAGTACTTC.

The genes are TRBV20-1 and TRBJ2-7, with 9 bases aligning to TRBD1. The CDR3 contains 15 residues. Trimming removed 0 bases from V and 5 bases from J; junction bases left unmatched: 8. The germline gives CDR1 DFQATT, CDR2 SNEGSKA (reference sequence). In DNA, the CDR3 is TGCAGTGCTAGAGAACCGGGACAGGGTGTCAACGAGCAGTACTTC. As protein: CSAREPGQGVNEQYF.

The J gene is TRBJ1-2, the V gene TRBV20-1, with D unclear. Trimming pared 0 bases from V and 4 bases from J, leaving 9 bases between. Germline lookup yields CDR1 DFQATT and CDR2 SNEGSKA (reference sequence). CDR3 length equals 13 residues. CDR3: CSARDSKAYGYTF. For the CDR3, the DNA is TGCAGTGCTAGAGATAGTAAAGCCTATGGCTACACCTTC.

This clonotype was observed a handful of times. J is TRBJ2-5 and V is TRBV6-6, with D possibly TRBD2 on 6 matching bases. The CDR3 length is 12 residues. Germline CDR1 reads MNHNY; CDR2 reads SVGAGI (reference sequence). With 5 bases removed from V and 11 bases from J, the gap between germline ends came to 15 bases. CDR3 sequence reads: CASSPLAREQYF. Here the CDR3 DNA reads TGTGCCAGCAGTCCACTAGCACGGGAGCAGTACTTC.

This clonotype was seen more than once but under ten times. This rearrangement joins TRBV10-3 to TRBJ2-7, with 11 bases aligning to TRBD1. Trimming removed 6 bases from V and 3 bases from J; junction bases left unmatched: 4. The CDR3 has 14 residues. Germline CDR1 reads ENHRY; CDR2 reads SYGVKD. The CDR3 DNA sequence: TGTGCCATCAGGGACAGGGGGCCGTACTACGAGCAGTACTTC. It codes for CAIRDRGPYYEQYF.

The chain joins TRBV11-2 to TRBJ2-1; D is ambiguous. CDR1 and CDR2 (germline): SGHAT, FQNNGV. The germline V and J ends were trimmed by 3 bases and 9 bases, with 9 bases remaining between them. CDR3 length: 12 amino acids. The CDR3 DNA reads TGTGCCAGCAGCTTCTCCCTGGGTGAGCAGTTCTTC. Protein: CASSFSLGEQFF.

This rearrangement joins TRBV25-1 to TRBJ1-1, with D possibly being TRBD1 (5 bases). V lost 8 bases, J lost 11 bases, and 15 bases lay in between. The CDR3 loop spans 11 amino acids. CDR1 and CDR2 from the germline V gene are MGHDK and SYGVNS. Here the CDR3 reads CASFLGGSAFF. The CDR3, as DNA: TGTGCCAGCTTCCTGGGGGGTAGTGCTTTCTTT.